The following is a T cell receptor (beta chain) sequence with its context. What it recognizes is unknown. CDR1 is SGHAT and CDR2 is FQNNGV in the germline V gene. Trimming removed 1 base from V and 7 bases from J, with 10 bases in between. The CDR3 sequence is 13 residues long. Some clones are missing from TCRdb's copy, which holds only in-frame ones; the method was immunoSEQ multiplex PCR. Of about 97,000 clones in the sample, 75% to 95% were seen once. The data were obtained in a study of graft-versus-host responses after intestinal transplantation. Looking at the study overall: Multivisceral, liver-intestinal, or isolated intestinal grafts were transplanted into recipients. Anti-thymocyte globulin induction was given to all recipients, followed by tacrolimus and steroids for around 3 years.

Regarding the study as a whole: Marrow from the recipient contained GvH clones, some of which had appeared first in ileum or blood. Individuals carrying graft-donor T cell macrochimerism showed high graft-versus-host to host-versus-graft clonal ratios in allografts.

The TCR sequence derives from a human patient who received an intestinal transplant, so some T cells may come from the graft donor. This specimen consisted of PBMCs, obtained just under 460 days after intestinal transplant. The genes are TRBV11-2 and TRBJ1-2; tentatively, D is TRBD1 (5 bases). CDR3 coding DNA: TGTGCCAGCAGCTTAGCGGTGGGGCTTGGCTACACCTTC. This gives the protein CASSLAVGLGYTF.